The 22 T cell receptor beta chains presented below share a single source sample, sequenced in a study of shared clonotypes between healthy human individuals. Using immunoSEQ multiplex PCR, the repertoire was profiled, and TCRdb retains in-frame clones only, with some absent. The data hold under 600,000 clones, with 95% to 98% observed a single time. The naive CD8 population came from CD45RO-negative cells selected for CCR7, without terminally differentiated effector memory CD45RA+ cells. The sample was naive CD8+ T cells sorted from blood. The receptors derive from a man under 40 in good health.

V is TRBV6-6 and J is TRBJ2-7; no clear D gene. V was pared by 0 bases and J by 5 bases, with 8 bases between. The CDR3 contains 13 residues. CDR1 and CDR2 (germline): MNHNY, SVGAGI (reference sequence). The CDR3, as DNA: TGTGCCAGCAGTTACTCCCTGGATGACGAGCAGTACTTC. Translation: CASSYSLDDEQYF.

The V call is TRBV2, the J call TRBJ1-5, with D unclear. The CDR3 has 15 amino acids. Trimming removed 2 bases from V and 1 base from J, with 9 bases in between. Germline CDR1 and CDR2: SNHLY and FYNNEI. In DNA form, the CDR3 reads TGTGCCAGCAGTGAACGGAGAGTAAGCAATCAGCCCCAGCATTTT. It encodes CASSERRVSNQPQHF.

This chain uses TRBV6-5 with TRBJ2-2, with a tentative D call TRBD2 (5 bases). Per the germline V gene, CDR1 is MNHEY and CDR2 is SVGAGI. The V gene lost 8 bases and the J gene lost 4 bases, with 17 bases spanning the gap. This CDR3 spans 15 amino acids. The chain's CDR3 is CASRIGAVSTGELFF. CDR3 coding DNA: TGTGCCAGCCGGATCGGAGCGGTTTCCACCGGGGAGCTGTTTTTT.

CDR3 nucleotides: TGCGCCAGCAGCCAAGTATTGGGGGAGGTAAAACTGTTTTTT. Its protein is CASSQVLGEVKLFF. The chain couples TRBV4-1 to TRBJ1-4, with D possibly matching TRBD1 (5 bases). Germline CDR1 is MGHRA and CDR2 is YSYEKL. The CDR3 runs to 14 residues. V was clipped by 1 base and J by 10 bases, with 13 bases between them.

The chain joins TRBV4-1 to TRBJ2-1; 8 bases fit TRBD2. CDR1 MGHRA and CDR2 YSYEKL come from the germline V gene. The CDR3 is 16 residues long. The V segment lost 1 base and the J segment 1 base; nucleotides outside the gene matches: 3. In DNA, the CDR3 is TGCGCCAGCAGCCAAGTTCCTAGCGGGTCCTACAATGAGCAGTTCTTC. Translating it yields CASSQVPSGSYNEQFF.

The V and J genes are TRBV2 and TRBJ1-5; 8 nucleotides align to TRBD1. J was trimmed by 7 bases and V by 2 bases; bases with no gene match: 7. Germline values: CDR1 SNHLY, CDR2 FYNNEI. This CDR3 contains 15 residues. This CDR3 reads CASSEYRGIRQPQHF. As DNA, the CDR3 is TGTGCCAGCAGTGAATACAGGGGGATTCGGCAGCCCCAGCATTTT.

CDR3 residues: CASSTGLGWVTDTQYF. The CDR3 coding sequence is TGTGCCAGTAGTACCGGACTAGGCTGGGTCACAGATACGCAGTATTTT. V is TRBV19 and J is TRBJ2-3; 7 bases align to TRBD2. Trimming at V came to 4 bases and at J to 2 bases, leaving 9 bases not matched to a gene. CDR3 length equals 16 residues. CDR1 and CDR2 (germline): LNHDA, SQIVND (reference sequence).

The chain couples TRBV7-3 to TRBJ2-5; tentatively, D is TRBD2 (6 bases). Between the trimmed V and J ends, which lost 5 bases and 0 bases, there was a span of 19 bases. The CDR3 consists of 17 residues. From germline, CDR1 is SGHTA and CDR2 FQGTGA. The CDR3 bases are TGTGCCAGCAGCCAGGATCTAGCGAGGTTTAACCAAGAGACCCAGTACTTC. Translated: CASSQDLARFNQETQYF. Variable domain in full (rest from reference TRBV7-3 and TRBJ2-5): GAGVSQTPSNKVTEKGKYVELRCDPISGHTALYWYRQSLGQGPEFLIYFQGTGAADDSGLPNDRFFAVRPEGSVSTLKIQRTERGDSAVYLCASSQDLARFNQETQYFGPGTRLLVL.

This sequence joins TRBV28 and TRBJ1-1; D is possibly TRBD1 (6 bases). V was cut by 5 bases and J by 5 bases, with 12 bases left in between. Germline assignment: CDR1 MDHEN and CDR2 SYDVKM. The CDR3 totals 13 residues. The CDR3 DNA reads TGTGCCAGCAGTGTAACAGGGAATACTGAAGCTTTCTTT. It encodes CASSVTGNTEAFF.

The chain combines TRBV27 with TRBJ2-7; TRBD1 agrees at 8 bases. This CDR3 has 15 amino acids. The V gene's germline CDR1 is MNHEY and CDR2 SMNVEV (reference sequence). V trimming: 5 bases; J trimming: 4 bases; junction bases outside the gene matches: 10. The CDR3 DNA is TGTGCCAGCAGTGTCGCAGGGGGCGCCTTTTACGAGCAGTACTTC. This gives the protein CASSVAGGAFYEQYF.

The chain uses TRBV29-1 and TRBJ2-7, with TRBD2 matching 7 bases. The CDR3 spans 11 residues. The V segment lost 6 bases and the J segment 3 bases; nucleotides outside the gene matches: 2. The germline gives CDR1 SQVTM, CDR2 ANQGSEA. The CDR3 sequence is CSVGEGYEQYF. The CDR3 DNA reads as TGCAGCGTGGGGGAGGGCTACGAGCAGTACTTC.

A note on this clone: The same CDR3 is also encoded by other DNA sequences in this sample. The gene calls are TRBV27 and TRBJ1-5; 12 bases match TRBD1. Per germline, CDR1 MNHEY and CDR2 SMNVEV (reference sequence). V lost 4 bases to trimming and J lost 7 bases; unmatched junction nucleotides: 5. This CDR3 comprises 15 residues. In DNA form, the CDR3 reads TGTGCCAGCAGTTCGGGGACAGGGGGCAGGCAGCCCCAGCATTTT. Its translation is CASSSGTGGRQPQHF.

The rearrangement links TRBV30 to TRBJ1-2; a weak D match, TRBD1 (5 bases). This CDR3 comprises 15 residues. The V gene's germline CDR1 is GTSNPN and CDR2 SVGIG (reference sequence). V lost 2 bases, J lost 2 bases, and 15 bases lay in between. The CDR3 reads CAWSLPGGANYGYTF. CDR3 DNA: TGTGCCTGGAGTTTACCCGGGGGAGCCAACTATGGCTACACCTTC.

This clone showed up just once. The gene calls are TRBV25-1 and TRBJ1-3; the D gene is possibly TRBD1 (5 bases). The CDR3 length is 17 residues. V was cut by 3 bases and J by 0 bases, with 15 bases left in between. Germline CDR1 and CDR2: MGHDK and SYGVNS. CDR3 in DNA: TGTGCCAGCAGTGACACCTCTCGACAGAGCTCTGGAAACACCATATATTTT. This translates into CASSDTSRQSSGNTIYF.

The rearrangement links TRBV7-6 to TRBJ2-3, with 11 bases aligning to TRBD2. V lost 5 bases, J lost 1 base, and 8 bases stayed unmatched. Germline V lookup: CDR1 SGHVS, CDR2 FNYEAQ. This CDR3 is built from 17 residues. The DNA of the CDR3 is TGTGCCAGCAGCCCAAAGCCGGGACTAGCGGGCACAGATACGCAGTATTTT. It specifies CASSPKPGLAGTDTQYF. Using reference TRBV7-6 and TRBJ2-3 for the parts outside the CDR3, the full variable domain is GAGVSQSPRYKVTKRGQDVALRCDPISGHVSLYWYRQALGQGPEFLTYFNYEAQQDKSGLPNDRFSAERPEGSISTLTIQRTEQRDSAMYRCASSPKPGLAGTDTQYFGPGTRLTVL.

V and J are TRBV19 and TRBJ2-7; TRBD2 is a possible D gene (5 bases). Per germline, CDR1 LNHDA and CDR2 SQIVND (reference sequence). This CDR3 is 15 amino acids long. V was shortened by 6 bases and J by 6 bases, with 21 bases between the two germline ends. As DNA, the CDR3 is TGTGCCAGTAGCCCCCCCCAGACCCAACGGGGCGAGCAGTACTTC. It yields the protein CASSPPQTQRGEQYF.

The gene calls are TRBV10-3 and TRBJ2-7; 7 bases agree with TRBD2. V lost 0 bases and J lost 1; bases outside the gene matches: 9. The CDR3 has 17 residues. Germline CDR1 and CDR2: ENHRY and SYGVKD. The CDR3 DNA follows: TGTGCCATCAGTGAGTCGGTTTCGGCTAGCGGATCCTACGAGCAGTACTTC. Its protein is CAISESVSASGSYEQYF.

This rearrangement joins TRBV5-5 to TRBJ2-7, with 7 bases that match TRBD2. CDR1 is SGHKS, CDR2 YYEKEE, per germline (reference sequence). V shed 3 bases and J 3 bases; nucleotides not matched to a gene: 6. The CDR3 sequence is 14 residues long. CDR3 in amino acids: CASSSGTNNYEQYF. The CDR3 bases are TGTGCCAGCAGCTCCGGGACTAATAACTACGAGCAGTACTTC. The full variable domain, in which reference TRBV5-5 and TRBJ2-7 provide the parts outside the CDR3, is DAGVTQSPTHLIKTRGQQVTLRCSPISGHKSVSWYQQVLGQGPQFIFQYYEKEERGRGNFPDRFSARQFPNYSSELNVNALLLGDSALYLCASSSGTNNYEQYFGPGTRLTVT.

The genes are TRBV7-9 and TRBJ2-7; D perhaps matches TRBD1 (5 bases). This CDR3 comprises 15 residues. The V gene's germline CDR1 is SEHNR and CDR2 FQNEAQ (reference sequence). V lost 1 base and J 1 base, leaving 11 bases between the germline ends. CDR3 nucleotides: TGTGCCAGCAGCTTAGGCAGGGATTTTTCCTACGAGCAGTACTTC. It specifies CASSLGRDFSYEQYF.

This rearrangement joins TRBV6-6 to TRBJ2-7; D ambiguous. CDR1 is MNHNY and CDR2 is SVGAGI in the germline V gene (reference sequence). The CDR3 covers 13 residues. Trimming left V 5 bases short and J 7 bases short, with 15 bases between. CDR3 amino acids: CASSPYYSQEQYF. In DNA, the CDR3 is TGTGCCAGCAGTCCCTACTATTCTCAAGAGCAGTACTTC.

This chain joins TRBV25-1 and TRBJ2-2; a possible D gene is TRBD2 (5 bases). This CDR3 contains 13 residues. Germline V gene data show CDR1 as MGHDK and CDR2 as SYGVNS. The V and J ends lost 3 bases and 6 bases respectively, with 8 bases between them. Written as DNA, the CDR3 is TGTGCCAGCAGTGAGGACTTCGCCGGGGAGCTGTTTTTT. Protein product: CASSEDFAGELFF.

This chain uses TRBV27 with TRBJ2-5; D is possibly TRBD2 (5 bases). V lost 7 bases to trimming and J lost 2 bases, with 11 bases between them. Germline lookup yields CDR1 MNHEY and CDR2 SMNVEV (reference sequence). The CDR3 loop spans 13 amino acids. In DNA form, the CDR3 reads TGTGCCAGCAAAGCGGCGATTCAAGAGACCCAGTACTTC. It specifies CASKAAIQETQYF.